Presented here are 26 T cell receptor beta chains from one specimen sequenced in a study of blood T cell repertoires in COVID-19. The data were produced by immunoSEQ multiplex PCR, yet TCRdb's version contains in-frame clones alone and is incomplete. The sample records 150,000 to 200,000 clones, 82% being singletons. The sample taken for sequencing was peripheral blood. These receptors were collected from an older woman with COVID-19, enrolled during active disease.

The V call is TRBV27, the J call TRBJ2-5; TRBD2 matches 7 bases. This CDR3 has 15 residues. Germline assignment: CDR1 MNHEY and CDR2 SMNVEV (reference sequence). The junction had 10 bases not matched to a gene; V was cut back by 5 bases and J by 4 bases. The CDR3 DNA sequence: TGTGCCAGCAGTCCCCGGGGGACTACCCCAGAGACCCAGTACTTC. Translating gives CASSPRGTTPETQYF.

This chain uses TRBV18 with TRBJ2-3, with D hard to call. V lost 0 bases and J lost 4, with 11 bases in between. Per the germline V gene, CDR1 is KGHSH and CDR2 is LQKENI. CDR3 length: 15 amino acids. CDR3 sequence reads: CASSPPRSSADTQYF. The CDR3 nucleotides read TGTGCCAGCTCACCACCGCGATCTTCCGCAGATACGCAGTATTTT.

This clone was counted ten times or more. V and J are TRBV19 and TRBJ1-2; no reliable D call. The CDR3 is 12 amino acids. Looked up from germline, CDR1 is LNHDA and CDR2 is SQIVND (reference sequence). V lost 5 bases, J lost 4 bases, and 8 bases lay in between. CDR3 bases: TGTGCCAGTAGTGAAACAGCCTATGGCTACACCTTC. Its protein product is CASSETAYGYTF.

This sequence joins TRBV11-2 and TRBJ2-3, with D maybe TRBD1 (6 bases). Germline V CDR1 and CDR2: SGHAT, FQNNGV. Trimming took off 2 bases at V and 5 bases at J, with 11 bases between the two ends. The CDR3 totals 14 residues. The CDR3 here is CASSLNPGVDTQYF. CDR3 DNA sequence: TGTGCCAGCAGCTTAAACCCAGGGGTAGATACGCAGTATTTT.

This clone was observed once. The CDR3 region is CASSFTGGNYGYTF. The DNA for the CDR3 is TGCGCCAGCAGCTTTACAGGGGGAAACTATGGCTACACCTTC. This chain uses TRBV5-1 with TRBJ1-2; the match to TRBD1 covers 8 bases. Germline values: CDR1 SGHRS, CDR2 YFSETQ. The CDR3 contains 14 residues. With V trimmed by 2 bases and J by 2 bases, 2 bases remained unmatched.

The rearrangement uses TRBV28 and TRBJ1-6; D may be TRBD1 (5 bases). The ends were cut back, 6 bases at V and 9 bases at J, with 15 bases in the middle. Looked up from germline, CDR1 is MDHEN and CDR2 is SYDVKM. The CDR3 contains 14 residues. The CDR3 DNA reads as TGTGCCAGCAGGTTAATAGGGGTAGGTTCACCCCTCCACTTT. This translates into CASRLIGVGSPLHF.

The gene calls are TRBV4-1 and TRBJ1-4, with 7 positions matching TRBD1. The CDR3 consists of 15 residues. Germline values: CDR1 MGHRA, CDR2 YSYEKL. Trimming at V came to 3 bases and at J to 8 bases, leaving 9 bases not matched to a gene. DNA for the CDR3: TGCGCCAGCAGCCAGCAGGACAGGACAATAGAAAAACTGTTTTTT. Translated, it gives CASSQQDRTIEKLFF.

CDR3 in DNA: TGCGCCAGCAGCTTGATACCCGTGCAGGGCGGAAACACCATATATTTT. As protein: CASSLIPVQGGNTIYF. The V and J genes are TRBV5-1 and TRBJ1-3, with TRBD1 as a possible D gene (5 bases). The CDR3 contains 16 residues. In germline, CDR1 is SGHRS, CDR2 YFSETQ. Trimming shortened V by 1 base and J by 4 bases, and 15 bases separated the two germline ends. The entire variable domain, with the rest obtained from reference TRBV5-1 and TRBJ1-3, is as follows: KAGVTQTPRYLIKTRGQQVTLSCSPISGHRSVSWYQQTPGQGLQFLFEYFSETQRNKGNFPGRFSGRQFSNSRSEMNVSTLELGDSALYLCASSLIPVQGGNTIYFGEGSWLTVV.

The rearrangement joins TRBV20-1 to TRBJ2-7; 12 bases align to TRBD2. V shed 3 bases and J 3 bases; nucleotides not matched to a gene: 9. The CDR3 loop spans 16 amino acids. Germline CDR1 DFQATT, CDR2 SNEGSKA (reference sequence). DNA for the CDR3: TGCAGTGCTAGTCGACCAGGACTAGCGGGAAGCTACGAGCAGTACTTC. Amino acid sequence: CSASRPGLAGSYEQYF.

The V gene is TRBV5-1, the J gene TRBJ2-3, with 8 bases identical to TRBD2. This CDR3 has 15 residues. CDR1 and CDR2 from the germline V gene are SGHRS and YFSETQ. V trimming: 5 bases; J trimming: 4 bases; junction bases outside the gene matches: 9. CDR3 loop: CASRPRGGEADTQYF. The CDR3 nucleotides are TGCGCCAGCAGACCCCGGGGGGGCGAGGCAGATACGCAGTATTTT.

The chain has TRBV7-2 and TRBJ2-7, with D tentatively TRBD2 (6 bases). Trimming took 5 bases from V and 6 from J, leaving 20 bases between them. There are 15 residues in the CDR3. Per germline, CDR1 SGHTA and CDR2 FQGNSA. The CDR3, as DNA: TGTGCCAGCAGCCCCGCGGGGCGGGTCCTAGGCGAGCAGTACTTC. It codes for CASSPAGRVLGEQYF.

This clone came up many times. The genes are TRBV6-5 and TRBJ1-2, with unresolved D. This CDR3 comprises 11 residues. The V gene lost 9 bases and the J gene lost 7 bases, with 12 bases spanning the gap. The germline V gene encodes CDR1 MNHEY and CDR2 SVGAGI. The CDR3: CASLTSVGYTF. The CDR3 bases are TGTGCCAGTCTCACGTCAGTTGGCTACACCTTC.

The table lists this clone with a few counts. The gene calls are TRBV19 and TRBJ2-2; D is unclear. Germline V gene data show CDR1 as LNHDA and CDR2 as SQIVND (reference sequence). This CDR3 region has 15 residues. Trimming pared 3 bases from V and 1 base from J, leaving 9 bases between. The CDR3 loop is CASSILTENTGELFF. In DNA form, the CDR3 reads TGTGCCAGTAGTATCTTAACAGAGAACACCGGGGAGCTGTTTTTT.

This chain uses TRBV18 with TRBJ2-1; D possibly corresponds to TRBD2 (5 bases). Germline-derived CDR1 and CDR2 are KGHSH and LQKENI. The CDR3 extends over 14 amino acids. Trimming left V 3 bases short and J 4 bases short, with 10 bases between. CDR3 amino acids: CASSPRREYNEQFF. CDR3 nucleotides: TGTGCCAGCTCACCGCGACGGGAATACAATGAGCAGTTCTTC.

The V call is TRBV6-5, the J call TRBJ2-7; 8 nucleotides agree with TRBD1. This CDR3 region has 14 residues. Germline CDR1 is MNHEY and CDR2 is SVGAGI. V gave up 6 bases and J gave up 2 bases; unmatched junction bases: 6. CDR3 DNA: TGTGCCAGCAGCGTAGGACAGGGTACCTACGAGCAGTACGTC. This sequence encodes CASSVGQGTYEQYV.

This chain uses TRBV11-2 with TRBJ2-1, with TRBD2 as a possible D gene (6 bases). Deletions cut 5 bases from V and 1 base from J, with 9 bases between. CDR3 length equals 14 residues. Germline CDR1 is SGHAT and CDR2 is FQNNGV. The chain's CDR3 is CASSPGGSYNEQFF. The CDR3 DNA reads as TGTGCCAGCAGCCCCGGGGGTTCCTACAATGAGCAGTTCTTC.

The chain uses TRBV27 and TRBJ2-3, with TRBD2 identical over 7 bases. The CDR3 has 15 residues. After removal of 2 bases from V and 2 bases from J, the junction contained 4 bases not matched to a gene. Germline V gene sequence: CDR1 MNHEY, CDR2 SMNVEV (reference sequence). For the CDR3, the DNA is TGTGCCAGCAGTTTAGGACTAGGTCTCACAGATACGCAGTATTTT. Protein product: CASSLGLGLTDTQYF.

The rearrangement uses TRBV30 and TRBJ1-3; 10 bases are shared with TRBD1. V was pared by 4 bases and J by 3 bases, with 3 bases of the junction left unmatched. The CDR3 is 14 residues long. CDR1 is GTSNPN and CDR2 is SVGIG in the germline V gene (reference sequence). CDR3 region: CAWKDRGHGNTIYF. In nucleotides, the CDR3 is TGTGCCTGGAAAGACAGGGGGCATGGAAACACCATATATTTT.

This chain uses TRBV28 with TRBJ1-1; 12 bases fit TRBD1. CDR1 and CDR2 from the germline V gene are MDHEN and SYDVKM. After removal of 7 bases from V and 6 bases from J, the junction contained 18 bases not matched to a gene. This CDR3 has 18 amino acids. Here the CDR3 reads CASILSRGTGGGRAEAFF. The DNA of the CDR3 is TGTGCCAGCATCCTCTCCCGGGGGACAGGGGGCGGTAGGGCTGAAGCTTTCTTT.

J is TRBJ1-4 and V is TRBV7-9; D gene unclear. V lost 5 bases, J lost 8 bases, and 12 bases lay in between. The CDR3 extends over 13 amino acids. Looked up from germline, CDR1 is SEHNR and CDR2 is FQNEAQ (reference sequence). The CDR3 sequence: CASSPAGSEKLFF. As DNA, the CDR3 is TGTGCCAGCAGCCCTGCGGGCAGCGAAAAACTGTTTTTT.

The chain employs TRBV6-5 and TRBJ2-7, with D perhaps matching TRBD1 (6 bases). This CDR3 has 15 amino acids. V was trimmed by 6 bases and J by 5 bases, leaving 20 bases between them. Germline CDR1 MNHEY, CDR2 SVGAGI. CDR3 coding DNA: TGTGCCAGCAGCCCCCAGGGGCAGGGAAGGCACGAGCAGTACTTC. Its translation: CASSPQGQGRHEQYF.

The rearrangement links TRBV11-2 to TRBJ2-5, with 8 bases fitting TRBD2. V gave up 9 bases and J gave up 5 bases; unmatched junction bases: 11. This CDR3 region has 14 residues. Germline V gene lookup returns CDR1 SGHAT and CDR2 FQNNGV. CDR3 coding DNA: TGTGCCAGTTCGTCTAGCGGGTGGATTGAGACCCAGTACTTC. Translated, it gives CASSSSGWIETQYF.

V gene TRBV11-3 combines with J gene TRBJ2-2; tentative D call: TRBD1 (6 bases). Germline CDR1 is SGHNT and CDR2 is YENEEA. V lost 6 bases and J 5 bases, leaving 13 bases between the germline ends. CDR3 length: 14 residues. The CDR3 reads CASSSSRGTGELFF. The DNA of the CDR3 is TGTGCCAGCAGTTCCAGCAGGGGTACCGGGGAGCTGTTTTTT.

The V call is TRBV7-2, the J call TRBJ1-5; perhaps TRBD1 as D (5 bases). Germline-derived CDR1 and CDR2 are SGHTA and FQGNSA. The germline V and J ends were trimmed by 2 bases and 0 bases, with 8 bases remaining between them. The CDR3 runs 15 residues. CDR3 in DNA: TGTGCCAGCAGCTTACAGGGAGGTAGCAATCAGCCCCAGCATTTT. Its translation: CASSLQGGSNQPQHF.

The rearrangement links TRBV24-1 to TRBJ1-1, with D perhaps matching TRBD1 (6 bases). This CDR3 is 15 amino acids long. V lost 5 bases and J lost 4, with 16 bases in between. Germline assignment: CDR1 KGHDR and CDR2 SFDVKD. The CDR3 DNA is TGTGCCACCAGTGGTCCAGGGGCTGGGGGCACTGAAGCTTTCTTT. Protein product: CATSGPGAGGTEAFF.

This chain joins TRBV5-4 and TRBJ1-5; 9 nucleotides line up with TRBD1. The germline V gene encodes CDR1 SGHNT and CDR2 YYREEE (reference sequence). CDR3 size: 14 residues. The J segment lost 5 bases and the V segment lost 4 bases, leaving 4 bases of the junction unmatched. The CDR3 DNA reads TGTGCCAGCAGCGGACAGGGGCCGGATCAGCCCCAGCATTTT. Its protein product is CASSGQGPDQPQHF. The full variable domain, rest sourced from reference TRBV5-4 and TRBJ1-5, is ETGVTQSPTHLIKTRGQQVTLRCSSQSGHNTVSWYQQALGQGPQFIFQYYREEENGRGNFPPRFSGLQFPNYSSELNVNALELDDSALYLCASSGQGPDQPQHFGDGTRLSIL.